The following is a T cell receptor beta chain sequence with its context. Its antigen is as yet unknown. These data come from a study of vaccination and CD4 T cells after COVID-19. Treatment noted: roughly 11-day PBMC culture with coronavirus spike peptide pools or control peptides (ViraFEST assay). Dates of positive PCR ran from March to December 2020, before US Alpha, Beta and Delta variants. Oncomine TCR Beta short-read sequencing was applied to DNA from cultured CD4+ T cells. TCRdb re-analysed the PCR reads in MiXCR, keeping a single row per CDR3 protein. The sample has 15,000 or so distinct CDR3 sequences, roughly 69% seen once; the top ten hold around 12%. Trimming removed 0 bases from V and 5 bases from J; junction bases left unmatched: 6. The CDR3 totals 15 residues. Looked up from germline, CDR1 is SGHNT and CDR2 is YYREEE (reference sequence).

The sequence was obtained from a human donor who had recovered from COVID-19. This chain connects TRBV5-4 to TRBJ2-5; 8 nucleotides match TRBD2. The specimen sequenced was CD4+ T cells from blood, cultured in vitro. This chain's CDR3 is CASSLARGAWETQYF. CDR3 sequence (DNA): TGTGCCAGCAGCTTGGCGCGGGGGGCGTGGGAGACCCAGTACTTC.